This T cell receptor beta chain is from a study of T cells in Graves' hyperthyroidism and ophthalmopathy. Study outcomes and limitations: Blood also held most thyroid clonotypes expanded beyond 0.001.

RNA transcripts served as the template for amplifying TCR beta CDR3 regions. The HTBI primer set served for first-round RT-PCR of the TCR CDR3. From the multiplex PCR reads, TCRdb called clonotypes with MiXCR, one entry per CDR3 protein. The sample lists roughly 530,000 distinct CDR3 sequences, roughly 17% occurring once. Germline CDR1 reads MGHRA; CDR2 reads YSYEKL. This CDR3 has 15 residues. The V gene lost 2 bases and the J gene lost 0 bases, with 11 bases spanning the gap. For this clonotype: The target antigen is unknown.

V is TRBV4-1 and J is TRBJ2-7, with D tentatively TRBD2 (6 bases). Material for sequencing was blood. This TCR came from a woman under 30 with Graves' ophthalmopathy. CDR3 nucleotides: TGCGCCAGCAGCCAACGCGCGGGAAGCTCCTACGAGCAGTACTTC. Encoded protein: CASSQRAGSSYEQYF.